Below, one T cell receptor (beta chain) is given with its context. Its antigen is undetermined. The junction departs from germline at one end; a sequencing error may be responsible. The data are from a study of CD8+CD57+ T cells in acquired aplastic anemia. Overall study context: The DNA of sorted CD4+ and CD8+ cells averaged approximately 3.2 ug. Study-level points and caveats: Shared by patients and controls, almost 30 CD8+ CDR3s were abundant in patients.

The template for TCR beta VDJ and CDR3 sequence profiling was genomic DNA. A single record per CDR3 protein comes from TCRdb applying MiXCR to the reads. The sample lists roughly 280,000 distinct CDR3 sequences; 56% were seen once. Patients picked for sequencing had shown CD8+CD57+ cell expansion detected by flow cytometry. All participating patients were living with severe acquired aplastic anemia. Patient blood was sampled before any therapy had been received. The source material was sorted CD4+, CD8+, or CD8+CD57+ T cells (not recorded which) from PBMCs. The sequence was collected from a human donor with aplastic anemia.

This CDR3 reads CAARQGPIEAQYF. The CDR3 DNA sequence: TGTGCCGCAAGACAGGGGCCAATAGAGGCCCAGTACTTC. V gene TRBV6-1 combines with J gene TRBJ2-5; 8 bases fit TRBD1. CDR1 MNHNS and CDR2 SASEGT come from the germline V gene. The CDR3 runs 13 residues.